Below, 28 T cell receptor beta chains from the same sample are listed, as sequenced in a study of shared clonotypes between healthy human individuals. Only in-frame clones appear in the TCRdb table, and some are missing; sequencing was by immunoSEQ multiplex PCR. The sample shows 400,000 to 500,000 clones, less than 80% of them seen only once. What was sequenced was PBMCs. These TCRs come from a woman in her 40s in good health. Some clones in this sample may be carry-over from other donors' samples.

This chain joins TRBV18 and TRBJ1-4; 9 bases map to TRBD1. The CDR3 loop spans 14 amino acids. The germline V gene has CDR1 KGHSH and CDR2 LQKENI. V lost 2 bases to trimming and J lost 7 bases; unmatched junction nucleotides: 2. The DNA of the CDR3 is TGTGCCAGCTCACCAGGGACAGGGCTTGAAAAACTGTTTTTT. Protein: CASSPGTGLEKLFF.

The chain couples TRBV18 to TRBJ2-5; TRBD2 is a possible D gene (6 bases). Per germline, CDR1 KGHSH and CDR2 LQKENI. V was cut by 0 bases and J by 5 bases, with 13 bases left in between. The CDR3 has 15 amino acids. The CDR3: CASSPPRAGRETQYF. The CDR3 DNA reads as TGTGCCAGCTCACCACCGAGGGCGGGACGGGAGACCCAGTACTTC.

CDR3 residues: CASSSGTETYNEQFF. CDR3 sequence (DNA): TGTGCCAGCAGTTCCGGGACAGAAACCTACAATGAGCAGTTCTTC. The V gene is TRBV28, the J gene TRBJ2-1, with TRBD1 identical over 7 bases. V lost 4 bases to trimming and J lost 2 bases; unmatched junction nucleotides: 5. The CDR3 covers 15 residues. Germline V CDR1 and CDR2: MDHEN, SYDVKM.

Only a few counts were recorded for this clone. The sample carries other DNA sequences with the same CDR3. This chain links TRBV5-4 with TRBJ1-1; unclear D gene. This CDR3 spans 11 amino acids. Germline V gene lookup returns CDR1 SGHNT and CDR2 YYREEE (reference sequence). Trimming took 5 bases from V and 2 from J, leaving 4 bases between them. As DNA, the CDR3 is TGTGCCAGCAGTCTCAACACTGAAGCTTTCTTT. Translation: CASSLNTEAFF.

The V gene is TRBV28, the J gene TRBJ1-1, with a possible D match to TRBD1 (6 bases). This CDR3 is 15 amino acids long. Germline lookup yields CDR1 MDHEN and CDR2 SYDVKM. Trimming removed 5 bases from V and 4 bases from J, with 17 bases in between. The CDR3 bases are TGTGCCAGCAGTGAGCACCAGGGGAGAATCACTGAAGCTTTCTTT. This sequence encodes CASSEHQGRITEAFF.

This clone was seen a single time. The rearrangement joins TRBV4-3 to TRBJ2-7; D is perhaps TRBD2 (5 bases). The CDR3 length is 14 residues. CDR1 is LGHNA and CDR2 is YSLEER in the germline V gene. With 3 bases removed from V and 0 bases from J, the gap between germline ends came to 9 bases. The CDR3 region has the DNA TGCGCCAGCAGCCAGTGGAGCGGCTCCTACGAGCAGTACTTC. Protein: CASSQWSGSYEQYF.

J is TRBJ2-1 and V is TRBV27; D ambiguous. The V gene lost 3 bases and the J gene lost 8 bases, with 20 bases spanning the gap. The CDR3 is 16 residues long. CDR1 is MNHEY and CDR2 is SMNVEV in the germline V gene (reference sequence). The CDR3 loop reads CASSLPSRALDDEQFF. The CDR3 DNA reads TGTGCCAGCAGTTTGCCCTCGCGAGCCCTGGACGATGAGCAGTTCTTC.

The chain has TRBV28 and TRBJ2-6; D possibly corresponds to TRBD2 (6 bases). The CDR3 is 15 amino acids. Germline CDR1 and CDR2: MDHEN and SYDVKM. V shed 5 bases and J shed 3 bases, with 11 bases lying between them. CDR3 residues: CASSPLGGGANVLTF. The CDR3 nucleotides read TGTGCCAGCAGTCCCCTCGGGGGTGGGGCCAACGTCCTGACTTTC.

This clone was picked up one time. The gene calls are TRBV30 and TRBJ1-1; D uncertain. The V gene lost 1 base and the J gene lost 6 bases, with 15 bases spanning the gap. Germline V CDR1 and CDR2: GTSNPN, SVGIG (reference sequence). This CDR3 spans 14 amino acids. Written as DNA, the CDR3 is TGTGCCTGGAGTGGGTATAGGGTACGGGCTGAAGCTTTCTTT. The encoded protein is CAWSGYRVRAEAFF.

This chain joins TRBV9 and TRBJ2-2; perhaps D is TRBD1 or TRBD2 (7 bases each). The CDR3 spans 16 residues. CDR1 is SGDLS, CDR2 YYNGEE, per germline. Trimming left V 8 bases short and J 4 bases short, with 21 bases between. CDR3 loop: CASTREGAPSTGELFF. The CDR3 bases are TGTGCCAGTACGAGGGAGGGGGCGCCGAGCACCGGGGAGCTGTTTTTT.

This chain uses TRBV7-3 with TRBJ2-1; D remains ambiguous. Germline V gene sequence: CDR1 SGHTA, CDR2 FQGTGA. This CDR3 contains 12 residues. Trimming removed 2 bases at V and 9 bases at J, with 8 bases between. The CDR3 DNA sequence: TGTGCCAGCAGCTTACCGGGTAGTGAGCAGTTCTTC. Protein: CASSLPGSEQFF.

The CDR3 is CASSPIGAGGYTF. In nucleotides, the CDR3 is TGTGCCAGCAGCCCAATAGGGGCGGGCGGCTACACCTTC. The rearrangement links TRBV28 to TRBJ1-2; possibly TRBD1 for D (5 bases). Looked up from germline, CDR1 is MDHEN and CDR2 is SYDVKM. This CDR3 spans 13 amino acids. V gave up 6 bases and J gave up 8 bases, with 16 bases separating them.

This chain uses TRBV11-2 with TRBJ2-7; 7 bases fit TRBD1. Germline V lookup: CDR1 SGHAT, CDR2 FQNNGV. Unmatched junction bases numbered 7, after V lost 5 bases and J lost 0 bases. This CDR3 is 15 amino acids long. The CDR3: CASSPRQGNSYEQYF. CDR3 bases: TGTGCCAGCAGCCCGCGACAGGGTAACTCCTACGAGCAGTACTTC.

V usage is TRBV23-1 and J usage is TRBJ2-7, with D possibly called TRBD1 or TRBD2 (5 bases each). TRBV23-1 carries the ORF label, with uncertain function. Trimming cost V 5 bases and J 2 bases, with 10 bases left between them. The CDR3 spans 13 residues. The CDR3 here is CASSLRDPYEQYF. Written as DNA, the CDR3 is TGCGCCAGCAGTTTACGGGACCCCTACGAGCAGTACTTC.

The DNA for the CDR3 is TGTGCCACCAGCCCCGGGAGTTCCTACGAGCAGTACTTC. Protein: CATSPGSSYEQYF. The chain combines TRBV15 with TRBJ2-7, with D perhaps matching TRBD2 (6 bases). V was pared by 5 bases and J by 1 base, with 9 bases between. The CDR3 runs 13 residues. Germline V gene sequence: CDR1 LNHNV, CDR2 YYDKDF (reference sequence). Together with reference TRBV15 and TRBJ2-7, the CDR3 gives the full variable domain: DAMVIQNPRYQVTQFGKPVTLSCSQTLNHNVMYWYQQKSSQAPKLLFHYYDKDFNNEADTPDNFQSRRPNTSFCFLDIRSPGLGDTAMYLCATSPGSSYEQYFGPGTRLTVT.

The V and J genes are TRBV27 and TRBJ2-1; 8 nucleotides line up with TRBD2. The CDR3 extends over 15 amino acids. Trimming removed 8 bases from V and 0 bases from J; junction bases left unmatched: 6. Germline V lookup: CDR1 MNHEY, CDR2 SMNVEV (reference sequence). The CDR3 protein is CASGIGTSSYNEQFF. The CDR3 region has the DNA TGTGCCAGCGGAATAGGGACTAGCTCCTACAATGAGCAGTTCTTC.

The chain employs TRBV27 and TRBJ2-5; the D gene is possibly TRBD2 (7 bases). Germline V gene lookup returns CDR1 MNHEY and CDR2 SMNVEV (reference sequence). The CDR3 is 13 amino acids. Trimming removed 1 base from V and 11 bases from J, with 14 bases in between. CDR3: CASSLLGAREQYF. The CDR3 DNA is TGTGCCAGCAGTTTATTGGGGGCGCGGGAGCAGTACTTC.

This sequence joins TRBV7-8 and TRBJ1-4; D ambiguous. This CDR3 comprises 15 residues. Germline V lookup: CDR1 SGHVS, CDR2 FQNEAQ. The V and J ends lost 3 bases and 5 bases respectively, with 13 bases between them. CDR3 in DNA: TGTGCCAGCAGCTTGCCGGGATTGAGGAATGAAAAACTGTTTTTT. This encodes CASSLPGLRNEKLFF.

The chain combines TRBV5-5 with TRBJ2-7; 7 nucleotides align to TRBD1. The J segment lost 2 bases and the V segment lost 4 bases, leaving 6 bases of the junction unmatched. CDR1 is SGHKS, CDR2 YYEKEE, per germline (reference sequence). The CDR3 has 14 amino acids. CDR3 nucleotide sequence: TGTGCCAGCAGCGGCTCCGGACAGGCCTACGAGCAGTACTTC. Amino acid sequence: CASSGSGQAYEQYF.

The rearrangement joins TRBV19 to TRBJ1-4; the match to TRBD1 covers 7 bases. V lost 7 bases, J lost 6 bases, and 8 bases stayed unmatched. This CDR3 comprises 14 residues. Germline values: CDR1 LNHDA, CDR2 SQIVND (reference sequence). Here the CDR3 reads CASTFPGQDEKLFF. CDR3 DNA sequence: TGTGCCAGTACCTTCCCCGGACAGGATGAAAAACTGTTTTTT.

The rearrangement uses TRBV27 and TRBJ2-7, with TRBD1 matching 9 bases. The V gene's germline CDR1 is MNHEY and CDR2 SMNVEV (reference sequence). The CDR3 runs to 16 residues. V trimming: 6 bases; J trimming: 3 bases; junction bases outside the gene matches: 12. CDR3 sequence: CASSPSAGTGHYEQYF. DNA for the CDR3: TGTGCCAGCAGCCCCTCGGCCGGGACAGGGCACTACGAGCAGTACTTC.

V and J are TRBV15 and TRBJ1-5; 8 positions match TRBD1. CDR1 is LNHNV and CDR2 is YYDKDF in the germline V gene (reference sequence). This CDR3 has 15 amino acids. Trimming at V came to 3 bases and at J to 7 bases, leaving 8 bases not matched to a gene. CDR3 coding DNA: TGTGCCACCAGCAGGTACGACAGGGGAGGCCAGCCCCAGCATTTT. This gives the protein CATSRYDRGGQPQHF.

This clone was seen ten or more times. The rearrangement uses TRBV5-1 and TRBJ2-2, with a tentative D call TRBD1 (6 bases). Germline-derived CDR1 and CDR2 are SGHRS and YFSETQ. The CDR3 runs to 15 residues. V lost 5 bases to trimming and J lost 4 bases, with 15 bases between them. CDR3 protein: CASSARTELTGELFF. The DNA for the CDR3 is TGCGCCAGCAGTGCGAGGACAGAACTCACCGGGGAGCTGTTTTTT.

This clone was counted between two and nine times. The chain joins TRBV7-9 to TRBJ2-3, with 7 bases that match TRBD1. Germline V gives CDR1 SEHNR, CDR2 FQNEAQ (reference sequence). CDR3 length: 16 residues. V shed 2 bases, J shed 0 bases, and the junction held 5 bases outside the gene matches. The CDR3 DNA reads as TGTGCCAGCAGCTTACCGGGACAGAAAAGCACAGATACGCAGTATTTT. Protein sequence: CASSLPGQKSTDTQYF.

The J gene is TRBJ1-2, the V gene TRBV19; possibly TRBD1 for D (5 bases). The CDR3 is 15 amino acids. V was pared by 4 bases and J by 1 base, with 13 bases between. Germline assignment: CDR1 LNHDA and CDR2 SQIVND (reference sequence). CDR3 protein: CASSKQAGINYGYTF. CDR3 coding DNA: TGTGCCAGTAGTAAACAGGCAGGGATTAACTATGGCTACACCTTC.

This chain uses TRBV19 with TRBJ1-1, with D possibly being TRBD1 (6 bases). V lost 4 bases to trimming and J lost 4 bases, with 10 bases between them. The CDR3 covers 13 residues. Per germline, CDR1 LNHDA and CDR2 SQIVND (reference sequence). The CDR3 DNA reads TGTGCCAGTAGTACACAGGGCAGCACTGAAGCTTTCTTT. It yields the protein CASSTQGSTEAFF.

The V and J genes are TRBV9 and TRBJ1-2, with TRBD1 matching over 8 bases. Germline values: CDR1 SGDLS, CDR2 YYNGEE. The CDR3 covers 15 residues. Unmatched junction bases numbered 8, after V lost 3 bases and J lost 4 bases. DNA for the CDR3: TGTGCCAGCAGCGCCTACAGGGGGAGCCCCTATGGCTACACCTTC. It is translated as CASSAYRGSPYGYTF.

This chain connects TRBV10-3 to TRBJ2-7; a possible D gene is TRBD1 (6 bases). V was cut by 0 bases and J by 9 bases, with 24 bases left in between. Germline V CDR1 and CDR2: ENHRY, SYGVKD. This CDR3 region has 17 residues. CDR3 bases: TGTGCCATCAGTGAGTCGGGGGACCTGACAGCAGAAGGGGGGCAGTACTTC. Protein sequence: CAISESGDLTAEGGQYF.